These 13 T cell receptor beta chains share one sample of origin, sequenced in a study of OX40 agonist ivuxolimab in advanced cancers. The method was immunoSEQ multiplex PCR; TCRdb's version includes in-frame clones alone and lacks a portion of them. Here the sample spans roughly 70,000 clones, about four fifths being singletons. Sequenced here: CD4+ or CD8+ T cells sorted from blood, sampled in a trial of the OX40 agonist ivuxolimab. These receptors were taken from an adult with an advanced solid tumor such as melanoma, head and neck, liver or kidney cancer.

The V and J genes are TRBV7-9 and TRBJ1-2; D unclear. The V gene's germline CDR1 is SEHNR and CDR2 FQNEAQ (reference sequence). The V end lost 1 base, the J end lost 4 bases, and 7 bases lay between the germline ends. This CDR3 contains 13 residues. The CDR3 bases are TGTGCCAGCAGCTTAGAGCAGGCCTATGGCTACACCTTC. Protein product: CASSLEQAYGYTF.

This rearrangement joins TRBV9 to TRBJ2-6; 8 bases are shared with TRBD1. The V segment lost 4 bases and the J segment 5 bases; nucleotides outside the gene matches: 14. From germline, CDR1 is SGDLS and CDR2 YYNGEE. The CDR3 runs to 18 residues. The CDR3 spells CASSPYPNRGSRANVLTF. As DNA, the CDR3 is TGTGCCAGCAGCCCGTACCCTAACAGGGGGTCGAGGGCCAACGTCCTGACTTTC.

This sequence joins TRBV29-1 and TRBJ2-2; D might be TRBD2 (6 bases). Trimming took off 1 base at V and 5 bases at J, with 11 bases between the two ends. Germline V gives CDR1 SQVTM, CDR2 ANQGSEA. This CDR3 comprises 14 residues. CDR3: CSVEAGASTGELFF. The CDR3 DNA is TGCAGCGTTGAAGCGGGAGCAAGTACCGGGGAGCTGTTTTTT.

The chain links TRBV19 to TRBJ1-2; 7 bases map to TRBD1. The CDR3 loop spans 14 amino acids. Germline CDR1 reads LNHDA; CDR2 reads SQIVND (reference sequence). V lost 5 bases and J lost 4; bases outside the gene matches: 7. The CDR3 sequence: CASSLPDRIYGYTF. The CDR3 region has the DNA TGTGCCAGTAGTCTCCCGGACAGGATCTATGGCTACACCTTC.

The chain recombines TRBV5-4 with TRBJ2-1; D might be TRBD1 (6 bases). The CDR3 length is 16 residues. Germline CDR1 is SGHNT and CDR2 is YYREEE (reference sequence). V dropped 1 base and J dropped 9 bases, with 20 bases sitting between them. CDR3 nucleotide sequence: TGTGCCAGCAGCTTGCGATTCAGGGGACCTGGGGGTGAGCAGTTCTTC. Translated: CASSLRFRGPGGEQFF.

The chain recombines TRBV2 with TRBJ2-2, with D perhaps matching TRBD1 (6 bases). The CDR3 length is 13 residues. CDR1 is SNHLY and CDR2 is FYNNEI in the germline V gene. Trimming pared 5 bases from V and 7 bases from J, leaving 11 bases between. CDR3 coding DNA: TGTGCCAGCAGTAAACAGGGTGACGGGGAGCTGTTTTTT. It codes for CASSKQGDGELFF.

This chain links TRBV9 with TRBJ1-2; D perhaps matches TRBD1 (6 bases). The CDR3 is made up of 14 amino acids. The V and J ends lost 1 base and 4 bases respectively, with 11 bases between them. Germline V gives CDR1 SGDLS, CDR2 YYNGEE. The chain's CDR3 is CASSVRDTSYGYTF. The CDR3 coding sequence is TGTGCCAGCAGCGTAAGGGACACTAGCTATGGCTACACCTTC.

The gene calls are TRBV4-2 and TRBJ1-1, with D possibly matching TRBD1 (5 bases). Per germline, CDR1 LGHNA and CDR2 YNFKEQ. The V gene lost 1 base and the J gene lost 1 base, with 7 bases spanning the gap. CDR3 length: 14 amino acids. The CDR3 region has the DNA TGTGCCAGCAGCCAAGGGGGCGGGAACACTGAAGCTTTCTTT. Translation gives CASSQGGGNTEAFF.

The V call is TRBV6-6, the J call TRBJ1-6; a weak D match, TRBD1 (5 bases). Germline V gives CDR1 MNHNY, CDR2 SVGAGI (reference sequence). The CDR3 covers 16 residues. With 6 bases removed from V and 5 bases from J, the gap between germline ends came to 17 bases. The CDR3 protein is CASSRLGGVNNSPLHF. The CDR3 DNA follows: TGTGCCAGCAGCCGCCTGGGGGGGGTAAATAATTCACCCCTCCACTTT.

V gene TRBV11-2 combines with J gene TRBJ2-7; the match to TRBD2 covers 8 bases. Germline lookup yields CDR1 SGHAT and CDR2 FQNNGV. The CDR3 loop spans 15 amino acids. Unmatched junction bases numbered 7, after V lost 5 bases and J lost 1 base. The CDR3 spells CASSRAVAGSYEQYF. The CDR3 nucleotides are TGTGCCAGCAGCCGGGCGGTAGCGGGGTCCTACGAGCAGTACTTC.

The chain combines TRBV21-1 with TRBJ2-4; no check of the table's D call, TRBD1, against the DNA was made. TRBV21-1 is classified as a pseudogene. The CDR3 totals 16 residues. The CDR3 sequence is CASSKGQGEVKNIQYF. The DNA for the CDR3 is TGTGCCAGCAGCAAAGGACAGGGGGAGGTCAAAAACATTCAGTACTTC.

The rearrangement joins TRBV5-6 to TRBJ2-3; D gene uncertain. Between the trimmed V and J ends, which lost 0 bases and 1 base, there was a span of 9 bases. The germline V gene has CDR1 SGHDT and CDR2 YYEEEE. The length of the CDR3 is 15 residues. CDR3 in amino acids: CASSLETAGTDTQYF. The CDR3 DNA reads as TGTGCCAGCAGCTTGGAGACCGCGGGCACAGATACGCAGTATTTT. Variable domain in full (rest from reference TRBV5-6 and TRBJ2-3): DAGVTQSPTHLIKTRGQQVTLRCSPKSGHDTVSWYQQALGQGPQFIFQYYEEEERQRGNFPDRFSGHQFPNYSSELNVNALLLGDSALYLCASSLETAGTDTQYFGPGTRLTVL.

CDR3 DNA sequence: TGCGCCAGCAGCTTTAACAGCCCTGAGTCCCAGTACTTC. Its translation is CASSFNSPESQYF. The chain uses TRBV5-1 and TRBJ2-5; D is undetermined. This CDR3 is 13 amino acids long. Trimming took 2 bases from V and 9 from J, leaving 14 bases between them. The germline CDR1 and CDR2 sequences are SGHRS and YFSETQ.